The text below deals with one T cell receptor beta chain. This sample was included in a study of cytomegalovirus exposure and HLA in healthy donors. Primers: 60 Vbeta forward and 13 Jbeta reverse. TCRdb's table, derived via immunoSEQ multiplex PCR, lists solely in-frame clones and lacks some. The sample holds roughly 100,000 clones, 78% seen once. V gave up 4 bases and J gave up 0 bases, with 10 bases separating them. CDR1 is MDHEN, CDR2 SYDVKM, per germline. The CDR3 runs 14 residues. The sample was PBMCs. This chain joins TRBV28 and TRBJ2-7; D unresolved. The clonotype comes from a young man in good health and CMV-seronegative. The CDR3 spells CASSYTVLSYEQYF. The CDR3 DNA sequence: TGTGCCAGCAGTTATACGGTACTCTCCTACGAGCAGTACTTC.